One sample yielded the 9 T cell receptor beta chains listed below, sequenced in a study of blood T cells in healthy people across ages. With a J-beta primer mix and a sample-barcoded 5' primer, a second PCR ran 7 to 11 cycles. TCRdb independently ran MiXCR on the 5' RACE reads; one entry per CDR3 protein. The sample has around 320,000 distinct CDR3 sequences, around 30% seen once; the top ten hold 25% to 35%. Sequenced material: blood. Source of these receptors: a woman in her 70s in good health.

This clonotype has just a few counts. CDR3 residues: CATSDRLGDTQYF. CDR3 nucleotides: TGTGCCACCAGTGACCGACTAGGAGATACGCAGTATTTT. The V gene is TRBV24-1, the J gene TRBJ2-3; D may be TRBD2 (6 bases). The CDR3 loop spans 13 amino acids. Per germline, CDR1 KGHDR and CDR2 SFDVKD. Trimming stripped 4 bases from V and 5 bases from J, with 9 bases between.

The chain joins TRBV20-1 to TRBJ1-2; D might be TRBD1 (5 bases). The V end was cut by 8 bases, the J end by 7 bases, with 14 bases between. The CDR3 runs 11 residues. Per the germline V gene, CDR1 is DFQATT and CDR2 is SNEGSKA (reference sequence). The CDR3 coding sequence is TGCAGTCACCCGAGGGGTGGTGGCTACACCTTC. This sequence encodes CSHPRGGGYTF.

This clonotype was detected a few times. The chain is built from TRBV6-6 and TRBJ2-7; tentatively, D is TRBD2 (5 bases). The CDR3 runs 14 residues. The V and J ends lost 2 bases and 7 bases respectively, with 15 bases between them. Germline CDR1 is MNHNY and CDR2 is SVGAGI (reference sequence). CDR3 amino acids: CASSYVLGSGEQYF. CDR3 bases: TGTGCCAGCAGTTACGTACTAGGTTCGGGTGAGCAGTACTTC.

The chain uses TRBV9 and TRBJ2-7, with D perhaps TRBD1 (5 bases). This CDR3 has 16 residues. The V gene lost 0 bases and the J gene lost 6 bases, with 19 bases spanning the gap. The germline gives CDR1 SGDLS, CDR2 YYNGEE. CDR3 region: CASSVEGQGPYSEQYF. CDR3 nucleotide sequence: TGTGCCAGCAGCGTAGAGGGCCAGGGCCCGTACAGCGAGCAGTACTTC.

The chain couples TRBV13 to TRBJ1-1; a possible D gene is TRBD1 (5 bases). V lost 5 bases and J 2 bases, leaving 9 bases between the germline ends. This CDR3 has 13 amino acids. Germline V gene data show CDR1 as PRHDT and CDR2 as FYEKMQ (reference sequence). CDR3 sequence: CASSVGLNTEAFF. Written as DNA, the CDR3 is TGTGCCAGCAGCGTGGGACTAAACACTGAAGCTTTCTTT.

This clonotype was picked up a small number of times. One junction end does not reproduce the germline sequence, and a read error may be involved. The rearrangement links TRBV25-1 to TRBJ2-5; 11 bases are shared with TRBD1. Germline assignment: CDR1 MGHDK and CDR2 SYGVNS. The CDR3 consists of 15 residues. The CDR3 loop is CDSSGGQGGEETQYF. CDR3 coding DNA: TGTGACAGCAGTGGGGGACAGGGGGGAGAGGAGACCCAGTACTTC.

This clonotype was counted at least ten times. The chain has TRBV6-6 and TRBJ2-3; D remains unclear. The CDR3 length is 14 residues. Germline CDR1 and CDR2: MNHNY and SVGAGI (reference sequence). The V and J ends lost 2 bases and 5 bases respectively, with 11 bases between them. CDR3 sequence reads: CASSYLNFGDTQYF. CDR3 nucleotides: TGTGCCAGCAGTTACCTCAACTTCGGAGATACGCAGTATTTT.

This clonotype came up many times. The chain is built from TRBV7-2 and TRBJ2-7; D remains ambiguous. The CDR3 totals 14 residues. From germline, CDR1 is SGHTA and CDR2 FQGNSA. Trimming removed 5 bases at V and 3 bases at J, with 14 bases between. CDR3 nucleotide sequence: TGTGCCAGCAGCCTCGGGCCTAAAGTCTACGAGCAGTACTTC. Encoded protein: CASSLGPKVYEQYF.

The rearrangement joins TRBV7-4 to TRBJ2-5, with 12 nucleotides matching TRBD2. The J call may be incorrect, as the DNA end agrees better with TRBJ2-7. Per the germline V gene, CDR1 is SGHVT and CDR2 is SQSDAQ. The CDR3 spans 15 residues. The chain's CDR3 is CASSSASGRAHEQYF. The CDR3 DNA reads as TGTGCCAGCAGCTCCGCTAGCGGGAGGGCCCACGAGCAGTACTTC.